These 14 T cell receptor beta chains were sequenced from one sample in a study of T cell responses to AZD1222 COVID-19 vaccine (dated by TCRdb to 2020 to 2023). Sample time point, as interpreted from the label and publication: about 28 days (+/-7) after the second vaccine dose. Receptor libraries were prepared by the immunoSEQ multiplex PCR assay. In TCRdb, the immuneACCESS table is reduced to in-frame sequences with V and J assigned. These tables do not hold every clone; where another copy was compared, an unresolved V gene accounts for under half, and the others remain unexplained. The sample data list about 84,000 clones, and around 84% of these were observed just once. The ten largest clones take up approximately 5.6% of the sample. Source: peripheral blood, taken 28 days after the second AZD1222 dose. Every receptor here comes from an adult who received the AZD1222 COVID-19 vaccine.

The gene calls are TRBV12-3 or TRBV12-4 and TRBJ1-5; D ambiguous. V was clipped by 3 bases and J by 5 bases, with 8 bases between them. The CDR3 is made up of 13 amino acids. CDR3 region: CASSLGQDQPQHF. Written as DNA, the CDR3 is TGTGCCAGCAGTTTGGGCCAGGATCAGCCCCAGCATTTT.

This chain uses TRBV29-1 with TRBJ2-3; perhaps D is TRBD1 or TRBD2 (5 bases each). Germline values: CDR1 SQVTM, CDR2 ANQGSEA. The length of the CDR3 is 14 residues. Trimming removed 4 bases at V and 1 base at J, with 12 bases between. CDR3 sequence (DNA): TGCAGCGTTGGGGTGGGGGATCGCACAGATACGCAGTATTTT. Translation: CSVGVGDRTDTQYF.

The V and J genes are TRBV9 and TRBJ1-1; 9 nucleotides agree with TRBD1. Germline loops: CDR1 SGDLS, CDR2 YYNGEE. The CDR3 runs 14 residues. With V trimmed by 3 bases and J by 1 base, 1 base remained unmatched. The CDR3 loop is CASSGGQGNTEAFF. The CDR3 bases are TGTGCCAGCAGCGGGGGACAGGGGAACACTGAAGCTTTCTTT.

This chain links TRBV18 with TRBJ1-5; maybe TRBD1 (5 bases). The V gene's germline CDR1 is KGHSH and CDR2 LQKENI. V was shortened by 3 bases and J by 5 bases, with 8 bases between the two germline ends. This CDR3 has 13 residues. This CDR3 reads CASSPGDYQPQHF. As DNA, the CDR3 is TGTGCCAGCTCACCGGGGGACTATCAGCCCCAGCATTTT.

The chain links TRBV3-1 (or the pseudogene TRBV3-2) to TRBJ1-5; D unresolved. CDR1 is LGHDT and CDR2 is YNNKEL in the germline V gene (reference sequence). Trimming cost V 0 bases and J 1 base, with 10 bases left between them. CDR3 size: 16 residues. The CDR3 here is CASSQDAGGSNQPQHF. Here the CDR3 DNA reads TGTGCCAGCAGCCAAGATGCTGGCGGCAGCAATCAGCCCCAGCATTTT.

The chain carries TRBV27 and TRBJ1-2; D unclear. The CDR3 contains 14 residues. Germline values: CDR1 MNHEY, CDR2 SMNVEV (reference sequence). Trimming left V 5 bases short and J 3 bases short, with 13 bases between. CDR3 sequence (DNA): TGTGCCAGCAGTCCGCGGGATGTTGACTATGGCTACACCTTC. Amino acid sequence: CASSPRDVDYGYTF.

The CDR3 here is CASRLDSGPYEQYF. The CDR3 bases are TGTGCCAGCAGACTGGACAGCGGCCCCTACGAGCAGTACTTC. The rearrangement uses TRBV6-4 and TRBJ2-7; a possible D gene is TRBD1 (6 bases). The CDR3 has 14 amino acids. V gave up 6 bases and J gave up 2 bases, with 14 bases separating them. The germline V gene encodes CDR1 MRHNA and CDR2 SNTAGT.

This clone appeared a single time. The J gene is TRBJ2-7, the V gene TRBV2; D remains ambiguous. The CDR3 has 12 amino acids. Trimming stripped 7 bases from V and 5 bases from J, with 12 bases between. Per the germline V gene, CDR1 is SNHLY and CDR2 is FYNNEI. CDR3: CASTGPGDEQYF. The DNA for the CDR3 is TGTGCCAGCACCGGCCCTGGGGACGAGCAGTACTTC.

The chain employs TRBV3-1 (or the pseudogene TRBV3-2) and TRBJ2-7; unclear D gene. CDR1 and CDR2 from the germline V gene are LGHDT and YNNKEL (reference sequence). The CDR3 contains 15 residues. The V end lost 2 bases, the J end lost 0 bases, and 11 bases lay between the germline ends. CDR3 sequence reads: CASSQNPESSYEQYF. In nucleotides, the CDR3 is TGTGCCAGCAGCCAAAATCCCGAGAGCTCCTACGAGCAGTACTTC.

The V and J genes are TRBV25-1 and TRBJ2-3, with D perhaps matching TRBD2 (6 bases). CDR1 and CDR2 from the germline V gene are MGHDK and SYGVNS. The CDR3 spans 15 residues. The V end lost 6 bases, the J end lost 0 bases, and 13 bases lay between the germline ends. CDR3 nucleotides: TGTGCCAGCAGCCGGGGTAGCGGAAGCACAGATACGCAGTATTTT. It encodes CASSRGSGSTDTQYF.

In its sample, this clone was seen once. For the CDR3, the DNA is TGTGCCAGCAGTGAATCTGGTAATCAGCCCCAGCATTTT. Its protein is CASSESGNQPQHF. The chain carries TRBV25-1 and TRBJ1-5, with D hard to call. The CDR3 contains 13 residues. Germline V gene sequence: CDR1 MGHDK, CDR2 SYGVNS. V was trimmed by 1 base and J by 4 bases, leaving 5 bases between them.

CDR3 protein: CASSSGEGPVEVDTQYF. As DNA, the CDR3 is TGTGCCAGCAGTTCGGGGGAGGGCCCTGTAGAAGTTGATACGCAGTATTTT. This chain uses TRBV27 with TRBJ2-3, with 7 bases lining up with TRBD2. Germline V gene lookup returns CDR1 MNHEY and CDR2 SMNVEV (reference sequence). The CDR3 spans 17 residues. The V gene end was trimmed by 4 bases and the J gene end by 6 bases; junction bases not matched to a gene: 16.

This chain uses TRBV27 with TRBJ1-5; the D gene is possibly TRBD1 (5 bases). This CDR3 is 17 amino acids long. Germline loops: CDR1 MNHEY, CDR2 SMNVEV (reference sequence). Trimming took off 0 bases at V and 1 base at J, with 13 bases between the two ends. The CDR3 DNA is TGTGCCAGCAGTTTATCCCCCGGAGACAGCAGCAATCAGCCCCAGCATTTT. This translates into CASSLSPGDSSNQPQHF.

The chain employs TRBV30 and TRBJ2-4; weak D call: TRBD2 (7 bases). The CDR3 covers 15 residues. The germline CDR1 and CDR2 sequences are GTSNPN and SVGIG (reference sequence). Between the trimmed V and J ends, which lost 8 bases and 0 bases, there was a span of 17 bases. The CDR3 region is CARGGREGAKNIQYF. The CDR3 DNA sequence: TGTGCCCGCGGGGGCAGGGAGGGAGCCAAAAACATTCAGTACTTC.